In this sample, the clone carrying this TCR beta chain turned up once. As yet, its antigen is unknown. These data belong to a study of T cell responses to AZD1222 COVID-19 vaccine. Study-level findings and limits: Reportedly, close to half of spike-specific TCRs are directed against unmutated variant regions. Repertoire collection took place solely once the T cell response had peaked. Seropositive status at baseline applied to only six AZD1222 recipients.

The V and J ends lost 4 bases and 7 bases respectively, with 11 bases between them. Germline CDR1 is SEHNR and CDR2 is FQNEAQ (reference sequence). The length of the CDR3 is 14 residues. TCRdb's table, derived via immunoSEQ multiplex PCR, lists solely in-frame clones and lacks some. The sample records about 150,000 clones, around 90% being singletons. The rearrangement joins TRBV7-9 to TRBJ1-6, with D unclear. The material sequenced was peripheral blood, taken 28 days after the second AZD1222 dose. The clonotype was recovered from an adult who received the AZD1222 COVID-19 vaccine. The DNA of the CDR3 is TGTGCCAGCAGCTACCCCTCACCGAATTCACCCCTCCACTTT. Translation gives CASSYPSPNSPLHF.